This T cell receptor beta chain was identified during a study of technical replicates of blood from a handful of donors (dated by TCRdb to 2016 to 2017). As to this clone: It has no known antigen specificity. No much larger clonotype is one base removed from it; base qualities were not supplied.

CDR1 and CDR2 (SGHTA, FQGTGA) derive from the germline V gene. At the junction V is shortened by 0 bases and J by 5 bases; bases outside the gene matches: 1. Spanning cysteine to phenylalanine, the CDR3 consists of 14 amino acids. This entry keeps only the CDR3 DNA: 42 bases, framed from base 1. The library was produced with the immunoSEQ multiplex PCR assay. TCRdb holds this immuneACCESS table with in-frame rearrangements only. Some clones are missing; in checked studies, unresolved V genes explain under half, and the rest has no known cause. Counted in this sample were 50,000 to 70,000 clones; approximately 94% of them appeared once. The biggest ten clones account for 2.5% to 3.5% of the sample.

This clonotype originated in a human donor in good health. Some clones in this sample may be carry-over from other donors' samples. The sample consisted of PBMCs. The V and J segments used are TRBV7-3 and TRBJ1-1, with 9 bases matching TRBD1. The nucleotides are TGTGCCAGCAGCTTAACGGGACAGGGAACTGAAGCTTTCTTT. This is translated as CASSLTGQGTEAFF.